This T cell receptor (beta chain) was recorded in a study of tumor-infiltrating lymphocytes in primary liver carcinoma. Broader study findings: Tumor-blood pairs (like tumor-adjacent pairs) overlapped less than tumor region pairs did.

A primer in the constant region served to generate TCR beta cDNA from roughly 450 ng of total RNA. Generation of the TCR beta libraries relied on three nested multiplex PCR rounds using slightly modified ARM-PCR. TCRdb ran MiXCR on the multiplex PCR reads and lists one entry per CDR3 protein. The sample shows 150,000 to 200,000 distinct CDR3 sequences, approximately 80% of them seen only once. On this clonotype itself: Its antigen remains unknown. Here the CDR3 omits its conserved ending phenylalanine or tryptophan, so a read error is the likely source.

The tissue used was unsorted bulk material of about 19-30 mg. RNA and DNA were co-extracted from it with the AllPrep DNA/RNA mini kit. Cases comprised patients with primary liver carcinoma who received surgical resection. Patients showed chronic HBV infection and an absence of prior treatment. This TCR was recovered from a middle-aged man with primary liver carcinoma and hepatitis B virus infection. Sequenced: tumor tissue from primary liver carcinoma.

CDR3 residues: CSDMTSGTGTPYEQYL. The CDR3 DNA follows: TGCAGCGACATGACATCTGGGACAGGCACTCCCTACGAGCAGTACCTC. The J gene is TRBJ2-7, the V gene TRBV29-1; TRBD1 agrees at 8 bases. Germline lookup yields CDR1 SQVTM and CDR2 ANQGSEA. V lost 7 bases, J lost 2 bases, and 16 bases stayed unmatched. This CDR3 spans 16 amino acids.